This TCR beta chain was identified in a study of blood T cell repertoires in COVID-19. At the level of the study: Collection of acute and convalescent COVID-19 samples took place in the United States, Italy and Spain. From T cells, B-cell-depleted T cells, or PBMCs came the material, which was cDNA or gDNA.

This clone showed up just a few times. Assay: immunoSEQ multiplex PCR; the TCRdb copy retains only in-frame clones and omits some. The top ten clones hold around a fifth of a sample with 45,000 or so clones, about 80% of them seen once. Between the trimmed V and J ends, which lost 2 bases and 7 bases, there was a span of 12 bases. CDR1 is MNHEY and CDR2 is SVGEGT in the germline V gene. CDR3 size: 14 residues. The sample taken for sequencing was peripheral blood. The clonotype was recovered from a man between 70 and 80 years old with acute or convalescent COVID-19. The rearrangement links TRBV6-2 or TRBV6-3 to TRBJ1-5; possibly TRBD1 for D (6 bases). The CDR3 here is CASSYVGARQPQHF. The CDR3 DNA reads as TGTGCCAGCAGTTACGTGGGGGCGCGACAGCCCCAGCATTTT.